The 20 T cell receptor beta chains reported below all come from one sample, sequenced in a study of cytomegalovirus exposure and HLA in healthy donors. PCR primers comprised 60 Vbeta and 13 Jbeta primers. Measured with immunoSEQ multiplex PCR; TCRdb has only the in-frame clones, and not every one. Here the sample spans 60,000 to 100,000 clones, around 79% being singletons. The sequencing sample was made of PBMCs. These receptors originate from a male donor in good health and CMV-seropositive.

This chain links TRBV13 with TRBJ2-7; D gene uncertain. The ends were cut back, 5 bases at V and 8 bases at J, with 10 bases in the middle. The V gene's germline CDR1 is PRHDT and CDR2 FYEKMQ (reference sequence). CDR3 length equals 11 residues. The CDR3 DNA reads TGTGCCAGCAGCGCTTCTAGTAAGCAGTACTTC. Protein sequence: CASSASSKQYF.

V is TRBV11-2 and J is TRBJ1-2; the D gene is possibly TRBD1 (6 bases). The length of the CDR3 is 14 residues. Germline lookup yields CDR1 SGHAT and CDR2 FQNNGV. V lost 5 bases and J 5 bases, leaving 15 bases between the germline ends. The CDR3 is CASSPLQGSYGYTF. CDR3 DNA sequence: TGTGCCAGCAGCCCCCTACAGGGATCGTATGGCTACACCTTC.

This sequence joins TRBV19 and TRBJ2-3; 7 positions agree with TRBD1. Germline CDR1 LNHDA, CDR2 SQIVND (reference sequence). CDR3 size: 13 residues. The V and J ends lost 5 bases and 3 bases, in that order; junction bases with no gene match: 2. CDR3 in DNA: TGTGCCAGTAGTGTGACAGGGACAGATACGCAGTATTTT. Protein product: CASSVTGTDTQYF.

This clone was counted between two and nine times. This chain connects TRBV4-1 to TRBJ1-2; 7 bases line up with TRBD1. The CDR3 extends over 14 amino acids. The V gene end was trimmed by 2 bases and the J gene end by 8 bases; junction bases not matched to a gene: 8. Germline CDR1 reads MGHRA; CDR2 reads YSYEKL. Here the CDR3 reads CASSQPHRGRGYTF. In nucleotides, the CDR3 is TGCGCCAGCAGCCAACCTCACAGGGGTCGCGGCTACACCTTC.

The chain carries TRBV27 and TRBJ2-2, with 14 bases aligning to TRBD2. CDR3 size: 20 residues. CDR1 and CDR2 from the germline V gene are MNHEY and SMNVEV (reference sequence). Trimming at V came to 5 bases and at J to 1 base, leaving 12 bases not matched to a gene. The CDR3 nucleotides read TGTGCCAGCAGTCTCCCGGGACTAGCGGGAGTTAGGCTGAACACCGGGGAGCTGTTTTTT. Amino acid sequence: CASSLPGLAGVRLNTGELFF.

The chain joins TRBV18 to TRBJ1-5; unclear D gene. The V and J ends lost 5 bases and 13 bases respectively, with 18 bases between them. CDR3 size: 13 residues. The germline V gene encodes CDR1 KGHSH and CDR2 LQKENI. This CDR3 is CASSTTRSILQHF. For the CDR3, the DNA is TGTGCCAGCTCAACCACTCGGTCGATTTTGCAGCATTTT.

V and J are TRBV30 and TRBJ2-5; D ambiguous. Gene TRBJ2-7 matches the end of the DNA better, so the J call may be wrong. This CDR3 has 14 amino acids. Germline V gives CDR1 GTSNPN, CDR2 SVGIG (reference sequence). CDR3 nucleotides: TGTGCCTGGAGCCCACGCCTTGCGTCCTACGAGCAGTACTTC. Amino acid sequence: CAWSPRLASYEQYF.

V is TRBV2 and J is TRBJ1-2; TRBD1 might be the D (5 bases). Germline CDR1 reads SNHLY; CDR2 reads FYNNEI. This CDR3 is 13 amino acids long. V lost 3 bases and J lost 4, with 9 bases in between. The CDR3 region has the DNA TGTGCCAGCAGTGATCAGGGTGGCTATGGCTACACCTTC. This sequence encodes CASSDQGGYGYTF.

This clone was recorded a few times. The V and J genes are TRBV9 and TRBJ1-1; D is uncertain. CDR1 SGDLS and CDR2 YYNGEE come from the germline V gene. The CDR3 has 16 amino acids. V shed 1 base and J shed 0 bases, with 13 bases lying between them. CDR3 sequence: CASSVNPAALNTEAFF. The CDR3 coding sequence is TGTGCCAGCAGCGTAAACCCCGCGGCTTTGAACACTGAAGCTTTCTTT.

The J gene is TRBJ2-1, the V gene TRBV6-4, with TRBD2 matching over 13 bases. From germline, CDR1 is MRHNA and CDR2 SNTAGT. The CDR3 runs 15 residues. The J segment lost 6 bases and the V segment lost 2 bases, leaving 1 base of the junction unmatched. The CDR3 DNA sequence: TGTGCCAGCAGTGACACTAGCGGGGGGGCCAATGAGCAGTTCTTC. Protein sequence: CASSDTSGGANEQFF.

The chain is built from TRBV19 and TRBJ1-5; TRBD1 matches 10 bases. Germline values: CDR1 LNHDA, CDR2 SQIVND (reference sequence). The CDR3 has 15 amino acids. V lost 5 bases, J lost 4 bases, and 5 bases stayed unmatched. The DNA for the CDR3 is TGTGCCAGTAGTTCACCGGGACAGGGGAATCAGCCCCAGCATTTT. Its protein product is CASSSPGQGNQPQHF.

This chain connects TRBV7-9 to TRBJ2-7; tentative D call: TRBD2 (6 bases). The CDR3 consists of 13 residues. CDR1 and CDR2 (germline): SEHNR, FQNEAQ (reference sequence). The V and J ends lost 6 bases and 6 bases respectively, with 15 bases between them. The CDR3 region has the DNA TGTGCCAGCAGACAGAACTTGCGGGGCGAGCAGTACTTC. Translated, it gives CASRQNLRGEQYF.

V and J are TRBV7-3 and TRBJ2-2, with TRBD1 identical over 7 bases. Germline lookup yields CDR1 SGHTA and CDR2 FQGTGA. V shed 5 bases and J 0 bases; nucleotides not matched to a gene: 3. The CDR3 totals 15 residues. The CDR3 region is CASSMGQTNTGELFF. CDR3 sequence (DNA): TGTGCCAGCAGCATGGGACAGACGAACACCGGGGAGCTGTTTTTT.

This chain uses TRBV9 with TRBJ2-3; the match to TRBD1 covers 8 bases. The V and J ends lost 3 bases and 8 bases, in that order; junction bases with no gene match: 5. CDR1 and CDR2 from the germline V gene are SGDLS and YYNGEE. The CDR3 loop spans 13 amino acids. CDR3 in amino acids: CASSDPGGCTQYF. As DNA, the CDR3 is TGTGCCAGCAGCGATCCAGGGGGCTGTACGCAGTATTTT.

The chain has TRBV13 and TRBJ2-3, with 9 bases fitting TRBD2. Germline trimming cut 5 bases from V and 5 bases from J; bases unmatched to any gene: 11. Germline V gene data show CDR1 as PRHDT and CDR2 as FYEKMQ (reference sequence). The CDR3 sequence is 16 residues long. The CDR3 nucleotides are TGTGCCAGCAGCAGGTTTGCGGGAGGGCCGGGAGATACGCAGTATTTT. The encoded protein is CASSRFAGGPGDTQYF. The full variable domain, its missing parts supplied by reference TRBV13 and TRBJ2-3, is AAGVIQSPRHLIKEKRETATLKCYPIPRHDTVYWYQQGPGQDPQFLISFYEKMQSDKGSIPDRFSAQQFSDYHSELNMSSLELGDSALYFCASSRFAGGPGDTQYFGPGTRLTVL.

Of note for this clone: The same CDR3 arises from other DNA sequences in this sample as well. The chain joins TRBV18 to TRBJ2-7; D uncertain. CDR1 and CDR2 (germline): KGHSH, LQKENI. The V end was cut by 6 bases, the J end by 1 base, with 10 bases between. The CDR3 length is 13 residues. The CDR3 loop reads CASSPDTSYEQYF. CDR3 sequence (DNA): TGTGCCAGCTCGCCTGATACTTCCTACGAGCAGTACTTC. Complete variable domain (other parts from reference TRBV18 and TRBJ2-7): NAGVMQNPRHLVRRRGQEARLRCSPMKGHSHVYWYRQLPEEGLKFMVYLQKENIIDESGMPKERFSAEFPKEGPSILRIQQVVRGDSAAYFCASSPDTSYEQYFGPGTRLTVT.

V is TRBV5-5 and J is TRBJ2-7; weak D call: TRBD1 (5 bases). The ends were cut back, 3 bases at V and 2 bases at J, with 18 bases in the middle. The CDR3 spans 16 residues. Germline V gives CDR1 SGHKS, CDR2 YYEKEE (reference sequence). The CDR3 DNA reads TGTGCCAGCAGCTCCAGTATGGACAAGGGCCCCTACGAGCAGTACTTC. Amino acids: CASSSSMDKGPYEQYF.

J is TRBJ2-4 and V is TRBV19; 10 bases fit TRBD1. J was trimmed by 6 bases and V by 1 base; bases with no gene match: 3. Per the germline V gene, CDR1 is LNHDA and CDR2 is SQIVND (reference sequence). This CDR3 is 15 amino acids long. CDR3 coding DNA: TGTGCCAGTAGTATAGGGGACAGGGGAAGAAACATTCAGTACTTC. The encoded protein is CASSIGDRGRNIQYF.

The chain's CDR3 is CASSPQGGLVEQFF. Written as DNA, the CDR3 is TGTGCCAGCAGCCCCCAAGGAGGGTTAGTTGAGCAGTTCTTC. V usage is TRBV13 and J usage is TRBJ2-1; the D gene is possibly TRBD2 (6 bases). The CDR3 totals 14 residues. Trimming shortened V by 5 bases and J by 9 bases, and 17 bases separated the two germline ends. Germline CDR1 reads PRHDT; CDR2 reads FYEKMQ (reference sequence). Full variable domain (outside the CDR3, taken from reference TRBV13 and TRBJ2-1): AAGVIQSPRHLIKEKRETATLKCYPIPRHDTVYWYQQGPGQDPQFLISFYEKMQSDKGSIPDRFSAQQFSDYHSELNMSSLELGDSALYFCASSPQGGLVEQFFGPGTRLTVL.

The V call is TRBV14, the J call TRBJ1-2; tentative D call: TRBD1 (5 bases). Between the trimmed V and J ends, which lost 1 base and 8 bases, there was a span of 14 bases. From germline, CDR1 is SGHDN and CDR2 FVKESK. CDR3 size: 14 residues. The CDR3 nucleotides are TGTGCCAGCAGCCAAGGAAGGGGTTGGGAAGGCTACACCTTC. It specifies CASSQGRGWEGYTF.